A single sample gave rise to the 32 T cell receptor beta chains below, sequenced in a study of Ad26.COV2.S vaccination and SARS-CoV-2 variants. Method: immunoSEQ multiplex PCR; TCRdb's copy keeps in-frame clones and lacks some. In the table there are about 680,000 clones, 89% of which are singletons. Treatment given: about 20 received Ad26.COV2.S at low or high dose, single or two shots; about 5 received placebo; per-sample allocation not given. The samples were gathered on day 63 after the first injection of vaccine or placebo. Sequenced material: peripheral blood, taken in a trial of Ad26.COV2.S vaccine versus placebo. These TCRs come from a person aged 18-65 years who received the Ad26.COV2.S COVID-19 vaccine or a placebo.

The chain couples TRBV19 to TRBJ1-2; TRBD1 might be the D (5 bases). This CDR3 is 13 amino acids long. The germline CDR1 and CDR2 sequences are LNHDA and SQIVND (reference sequence). V was cut by 5 bases and J by 4 bases, with 11 bases left in between. CDR3 residues: CASSGGVLYGYTF. As DNA, the CDR3 is TGTGCCAGTAGTGGAGGGGTCCTCTATGGCTACACCTTC.

V is TRBV19 and J is TRBJ2-5, with 8 bases identical to TRBD1. The CDR3 contains 16 residues. Germline V lookup: CDR1 LNHDA, CDR2 SQIVND (reference sequence). J was trimmed by 4 bases and V by 5 bases; bases with no gene match: 12. The CDR3 bases are TGTGCCAGTAGTGTAGGACAGGGCTCCAGGGGAGAGACCCAGTACTTC. Translation gives CASSVGQGSRGETQYF.

The chain recombines TRBV29-1 with TRBJ2-2; 9 nucleotides agree with TRBD2. Germline-derived CDR1 and CDR2 are SQVTM and ANQGSEA. The CDR3 spans 16 residues. The V and J ends lost 0 bases and 6 bases, in that order; junction bases with no gene match: 8. In DNA, the CDR3 is TGCAGCGTTGAAGATGGAATAGCGGGAGCTCCCGGGGAGCTGTTTTTT. This gives the protein CSVEDGIAGAPGELFF.

This clone was recorded a few times. This chain links TRBV19 with TRBJ1-6; 7 bases agree with TRBD1. CDR3 size: 14 residues. Germline V gene sequence: CDR1 LNHDA, CDR2 SQIVND (reference sequence). Germline trimming cut 5 bases from V and 7 bases from J; bases unmatched to any gene: 5. CDR3: CASSSDRANSPLHF. DNA of the CDR3: TGTGCCAGTAGTTCCGACAGGGCAAATTCACCCCTCCACTTT.

This clone was seen once. The rearrangement uses TRBV19 and TRBJ2-5, with TRBD1 matching 9 bases. The CDR3 extends over 14 amino acids. Trimming removed 10 bases from V and 4 bases from J; junction bases left unmatched: 10. The germline V gene has CDR1 LNHDA and CDR2 SQIVND (reference sequence). The CDR3 region has the DNA TGTGCCACTAGGCCCGGGACAGGGACAGAGACCCAGTACTTC. It is translated as CATRPGTGTETQYF.

The chain is built from TRBV7-7 and TRBJ2-5; D ambiguous. The CDR3 length is 14 residues. Germline CDR1 SSHAT, CDR2 FNYEAQ (reference sequence). The V and J ends lost 5 bases and 4 bases respectively, with 14 bases between them. DNA of the CDR3: TGTGCCAGCAGCCGGGTGGGCCGGGTAGAGACCCAGTACTTC. Amino acids: CASSRVGRVETQYF.

This chain uses TRBV24-1 with TRBJ1-4, with 7 bases matching TRBD1. This CDR3 comprises 12 residues. With V trimmed by 4 bases and J by 11 bases, 3 bases remained unmatched. In germline, CDR1 is KGHDR, CDR2 SFDVKD. The CDR3 DNA is TGTGCCACCAGTGAGTCGGGACAGAAACTGTTTTTT. It is translated as CATSESGQKLFF.

The chain combines TRBV6-5 with TRBJ2-3, with 13 bases identical to TRBD2. CDR1 and CDR2 (germline): MNHEY, SVGAGI. There are 15 residues in the CDR3. With 6 bases clipped from V and 9 bases from J, the junction kept 9 bases outside the gene matches. The CDR3 sequence is CASSPGTSGTVTQYF. CDR3 DNA sequence: TGTGCCAGCAGCCCCGGGACTAGCGGGACCGTAACGCAGTATTTT.

The chain couples TRBV7-2 to TRBJ1-2, with D uncertain. CDR1 and CDR2 from the germline V gene are SGHTA and FQGNSA. With 5 bases removed from V and 4 bases from J, the gap between germline ends came to 17 bases. The CDR3 extends over 15 amino acids. The CDR3 region is CASSRAGSQAYGYTF. The CDR3 nucleotides read TGTGCCAGCAGCAGGGCGGGGTCTCAGGCCTATGGCTACACCTTC.

The gene calls are TRBV10-1 and TRBJ2-1, with D maybe TRBD1 (5 bases). The germline V gene has CDR1 WNHNN and CDR2 SYGVQD (reference sequence). The CDR3 is made up of 16 amino acids. Deletions cut 4 bases from V and 3 bases from J, with 16 bases between. The CDR3 coding sequence is TGCGCCAGCAGTGTTGGGGATCTCACAGGCTACAATGAGCAGTTCTTC. It specifies CASSVGDLTGYNEQFF.

The chain has TRBV5-1 and TRBJ2-5; D is possibly TRBD2 (6 bases). This CDR3 region has 14 residues. V was clipped by 4 bases and J by 1 base, with 11 bases between them. Germline CDR1 is SGHRS and CDR2 is YFSETQ. CDR3 loop: CASSLGTPQETQYF. In DNA, the CDR3 is TGCGCCAGCAGCCTAGGGACTCCCCAAGAGACCCAGTACTTC.

The rearrangement links TRBV7-2 to TRBJ1-2; TRBD1 matches 8 bases. The CDR3 covers 13 residues. Germline CDR1 reads SGHTA; CDR2 reads FQGNSA. Trimming cost V 5 bases and J 9 bases; bases outside gene matches: 8. As DNA, the CDR3 is TGTGCCAGCAGCCTACAATGGACAGGGAGCTACACCTTC. Its translation: CASSLQWTGSYTF.

Regarding this clone: The identical CDR3 is also encoded by other nucleotide sequences in the sample. V usage is TRBV12-3 or TRBV12-4 and J usage is TRBJ1-1; maybe TRBD1 (5 bases). With 6 bases removed from V and 3 bases from J, the gap between germline ends came to 11 bases. This CDR3 contains 13 residues. The CDR3 loop reads CASSLRGDTEAFF. The CDR3 region has the DNA TGTGCCAGCAGCCTCCGGGGGGACACTGAAGCTTTCTTT.

The chain carries TRBV19 and TRBJ2-1; TRBD2 agrees at 8 bases. The germline gives CDR1 LNHDA, CDR2 SQIVND (reference sequence). V gave up 4 bases and J gave up 7 bases; unmatched junction bases: 9. CDR3 size: 15 residues. The CDR3 DNA is TGTGCCAGTAGTAGCCCGGGGGGGCCTCGGAATGAGCAGTTCTTC. It translates to CASSSPGGPRNEQFF.

The gene calls are TRBV27 and TRBJ2-7; D might be TRBD1 (5 bases). The V end lost 4 bases, the J end lost 3 bases, and 7 bases lay between the germline ends. The CDR3 is 12 amino acids. The V gene's germline CDR1 is MNHEY and CDR2 SMNVEV (reference sequence). For the CDR3, the DNA is TGTGCCAGCAGTTCTAGGGGCTACGAGCAGTACTTC. This encodes CASSSRGYEQYF.

The rearrangement joins TRBV19 to TRBJ2-1, with 8 bases that match TRBD2. Germline V gene lookup returns CDR1 LNHDA and CDR2 SQIVND (reference sequence). Trimming at V came to 5 bases and at J to 6 bases, leaving 12 bases not matched to a gene. CDR3 size: 16 residues. The CDR3 loop reads CASSRGLAPRLNEQFF. The CDR3 DNA sequence: TGTGCCAGTAGTCGCGGACTAGCCCCCCGCCTCAATGAGCAGTTCTTC.

A note on this clone: Other DNA variants within this sample encode the same CDR3. V is TRBV19 and J is TRBJ1-6, with D possibly being TRBD1 (5 bases). The germline V gene has CDR1 LNHDA and CDR2 SQIVND (reference sequence). Between the trimmed V and J ends, which lost 2 bases and 7 bases, there was a span of 9 bases. The CDR3 totals 14 residues. The CDR3 loop reads CASSIFGTNSPLHF. In nucleotides, the CDR3 is TGTGCCAGTAGTATATTTGGGACCAATTCACCCCTCCACTTT.

CDR3 in amino acids: CASSDLPPLNGYTF. The CDR3 coding sequence is TGTGCCAGCAGTGACCTTCCCCCCCTAAATGGCTACACCTTC. The J gene is TRBJ1-2, the V gene TRBV6-4; D not certain. CDR3 length: 14 residues. Germline V gene data show CDR1 as MRHNA and CDR2 as SNTAGT. V dropped 2 bases and J dropped 6 bases, with 13 bases sitting between them.

This clone showed up just a few times. V gene TRBV10-1 combines with J gene TRBJ2-3; no definite D call. CDR3 size: 13 residues. The germline V and J ends were trimmed by 1 base and 2 bases, with 4 bases remaining between them. Looked up from germline, CDR1 is WNHNN and CDR2 is SYGVQD (reference sequence). The CDR3, as DNA: TGCGCCAGCAGTGAGTTCCTCACAGATACGCAGTATTTT. Encoded protein: CASSEFLTDTQYF.

This sequence joins TRBV9 and TRBJ1-1, with unresolved D. The CDR3 totals 14 residues. Trimming pared 6 bases from V and 4 bases from J, leaving 16 bases between. The germline V gene has CDR1 SGDLS and CDR2 YYNGEE. Here the CDR3 reads CASTPRGGSTEAFF. The CDR3 DNA reads TGTGCCAGCACCCCCCGTGGAGGGAGCACTGAAGCTTTCTTT.

This chain uses TRBV25-1 with TRBJ1-3, with D hard to call. Germline CDR1 and CDR2: MGHDK and SYGVNS. CDR3 size: 14 residues. V lost 0 bases, J lost 0 bases, and 3 bases lay in between. The CDR3 sequence is CASSEYYSGNTIYF. In nucleotides, the CDR3 is TGTGCCAGCAGTGAATACTACTCTGGAAACACCATATATTTT.

J is TRBJ1-2 and V is TRBV20-1; no clear D gene. V shed 3 bases and J shed 2 bases, with 4 bases lying between them. This CDR3 region has 11 residues. Germline lookup yields CDR1 DFQATT and CDR2 SNEGSKA (reference sequence). The CDR3 DNA sequence: TGCAGTGCTAGCGCGAACTATGGCTACACCTTC. Translating gives CSASANYGYTF.

This clone was observed a few times. The gene calls are TRBV5-4 and TRBJ2-2; TRBD2 might be the D (5 bases). V was trimmed by 2 bases and J by 1 base, leaving 6 bases between them. This CDR3 comprises 14 residues. Germline lookup yields CDR1 SGHNT and CDR2 YYREEE (reference sequence). The CDR3 region is CASSFGGNTGELFF. CDR3 nucleotides: TGTGCCAGCAGCTTTGGAGGGAACACCGGGGAGCTGTTTTTT.

This chain uses TRBV4-1 with TRBJ2-1; no definite D call. The CDR3 has 12 residues. The germline V gene has CDR1 MGHRA and CDR2 YSYEKL. Between the trimmed V and J ends, which lost 4 bases and 7 bases, there was a span of 8 bases. The CDR3 loop reads CASSPTTNEQFF. The CDR3 coding sequence is TGCGCCAGCAGCCCAACTACGAATGAGCAGTTCTTC.

This clone was seen a single time. This rearrangement joins TRBV15 to TRBJ1-5; D gene unclear. CDR1 and CDR2 (germline): LNHNV, YYDKDF (reference sequence). This CDR3 is 15 amino acids long. V was pared by 5 bases and J by 3 bases, with 14 bases between. Here the CDR3 reads CATSQGWAHNQPQHF. The CDR3 DNA reads TGTGCCACCAGCCAAGGATGGGCTCACAATCAGCCCCAGCATTTT.

The V gene is TRBV5-6, the J gene TRBJ2-1; either TRBD1 or TRBD2 may fit D (5 bases each). Deletions cut 4 bases from V and 12 bases from J, with 11 bases between. Germline CDR1 SGHDT, CDR2 YYEEEE. The CDR3 is 11 residues long. CDR3 bases: TGTGCCAGCAGCCGGGACGGCCGGCAGTTCTTC. Encoded protein: CASSRDGRQFF.

V and J are TRBV10-3 and TRBJ2-5; 9 nucleotides match TRBD2. V shed 5 bases and J 2 bases; nucleotides not matched to a gene: 6. CDR3 size: 15 residues. Germline loops: CDR1 ENHRY, CDR2 SYGVKD. The CDR3 region is CAISRASGAQETQYF. The CDR3 DNA reads TGTGCCATCAGTAGGGCTAGCGGGGCACAAGAGACCCAGTACTTC.

The chain uses TRBV29-1 and TRBJ1-6, with TRBD1 identical over 7 bases. J lost 7 bases, V lost 6 bases, and 6 bases had no gene match. Germline lookup yields CDR1 SQVTM and CDR2 ANQGSEA. The CDR3 is 13 residues long. DNA for the CDR3: TGCAGCGTGAAGACAGGGCGCAATTCACCCCTCCACTTT. Its protein product is CSVKTGRNSPLHF.

The chain has TRBV4-2 and TRBJ2-3, with D unclear. Trimming removed 0 bases at V and 1 base at J, with 8 bases between. CDR3 length: 15 amino acids. CDR1 and CDR2 from the germline V gene are LGHNA and YNFKEQ. In DNA, the CDR3 is TGTGCCAGCAGCCAAGACGGCCATCGCACAGATACGCAGTATTTT. This codes for CASSQDGHRTDTQYF.

The chain couples TRBV7-9 to TRBJ1-1, with TRBD1 identical over 9 bases. Germline V lookup: CDR1 SEHNR, CDR2 FQNEAQ (reference sequence). V lost 2 bases, J lost 5 bases, and 15 bases stayed unmatched. CDR3 length: 18 amino acids. In DNA, the CDR3 is TGTGCCAGCAGCTTAAGCTATCCAGGACAGGGGACGGTAACTGAAGCTTTCTTT. It specifies CASSLSYPGQGTVTEAFF.

The chain is built from TRBV3-1 (or the pseudogene TRBV3-2) and TRBJ2-1; D is unresolved. The CDR3 sequence is 15 residues long. Trimming took 1 base from V and 1 from J, leaving 8 bases between them. CDR1 LGHDT and CDR2 YNNKEL come from the germline V gene (reference sequence). The CDR3 DNA follows: TGTGCCAGCAGCCAAGCCGGTCAGTCCTACAATGAGCAGTTCTTC. It translates to CASSQAGQSYNEQFF.

This chain uses TRBV2 with TRBJ1-4; TRBD1 is a possible D gene (5 bases). Germline V gives CDR1 SNHLY, CDR2 FYNNEI. The CDR3 covers 18 residues. Trimming removed 0 bases from V and 4 bases from J, with 18 bases in between. CDR3 region: CASSEAGYPGRFNEKLFF. The DNA for the CDR3 is TGTGCCAGCAGTGAAGCCGGGTACCCGGGGCGATTTAATGAAAAACTGTTTTTT.